The 27 T cell receptor beta chains below were found in one sample sequenced in a study of human T cells and chemical hapten exposure. TCRdb re-called the RACE reads with MiXCR, one entry per CDR3 protein. The repertoire has around 130,000 distinct CDR3 sequences, more than 7.5% of them found once; the top ten carry 1.5% to 2%. Documented time point: healthy volunteer bleed at 2 weeks. Unseparated into fractions, whole blood served as the source from which total RNA was extracted. Sequencing was performed on whole blood. The source is a male donor in good health. Some clones in this sample may be carry-over from other donors' samples.

The chain joins TRBV6-5 to TRBJ2-5, with D possibly called TRBD1 or TRBD2 (5 bases each). The V gene lost 2 bases and the J gene lost 8 bases, with 18 bases spanning the gap. This CDR3 contains 15 residues. Germline CDR1 MNHEY, CDR2 SVGAGI. In DNA, the CDR3 is TGTGCCAGCAGTTACACCCCCAGAGGGGCCAGTACCCAGTACTTC. Its protein is CASSYTPRGASTQYF.

This clonotype occurred a few times. V gene TRBV10-3 combines with J gene TRBJ2-7; 9 positions agree with TRBD1. J lost 6 bases, V lost 4 bases, and 16 bases had no gene match. CDR1 is ENHRY and CDR2 is SYGVKD in the germline V gene. The CDR3 has 17 amino acids. The CDR3 DNA reads TGTGCCATCAGTGGGGCCACGCCGGGACAGGGCTCGTCCGAGCAGTACTTC. Translating it yields CAISGATPGQGSSEQYF.

This clonotype occurred many times. In DNA, the CDR3 is TGTGCCAGCAGCTTAGGGCCGGGGGCGCTTGGGGCCAACGTCCTGACTTTC. It translates to CASSLGPGALGANVLTF. The rearrangement uses TRBV7-2 and TRBJ2-6, with D possibly called TRBD1 or TRBD2 (6 bases each). Looked up from germline, CDR1 is SGHTA and CDR2 is FQGNSA. The CDR3 spans 17 residues. Trimming cost V 1 base and J 3 bases, with 13 bases left between them. Based on the CDR3 plus reference TRBV7-2 and TRBJ2-6, the full variable domain is GAGVSQSPSNKVTEKGKDVELRCDPISGHTALYWYRQSLGQGLEFLIYFQGNSAPDKSGLPSDRFSAERTGGSVSTLTIQRTQQEDSAVYLCASSLGPGALGANVLTFGAGSRLTVL.

The V and J genes are TRBV2 and TRBJ1-6, with D unclear. The CDR3 has 16 residues. V was pared by 5 bases and J by 7 bases, with 18 bases between. The germline gives CDR1 SNHLY, CDR2 FYNNEI. The CDR3 region is CASSKRTDPENSPLHF. The CDR3 DNA reads as TGTGCCAGCAGTAAAAGGACGGATCCCGAGAATTCACCCCTCCACTTT.

The chain joins TRBV7-9 to TRBJ2-7; TRBD1 might be the D (6 bases). The germline V gene has CDR1 SEHNR and CDR2 FQNEAQ (reference sequence). There are 12 residues in the CDR3. V was cut by 5 bases and J by 4 bases, with 9 bases left in between. CDR3 sequence reads: CASSVQGYEQYF. Written as DNA, the CDR3 is TGTGCCAGCAGCGTACAGGGTTACGAGCAGTACTTC.

This clonotype was seen at least ten times. Here the CDR3 DNA reads TGCAGTGCTATCATGACAGACAGTGAGCAGTTCTTC. Translated, it gives CSAIMTDSEQFF. J is TRBJ2-1 and V is TRBV20-1, with D possibly TRBD1 on 5 matching bases. Trimming cost V 4 bases and J 9 bases, with 13 bases left between them. This CDR3 has 12 residues. The germline gives CDR1 DFQATT, CDR2 SNEGSKA (reference sequence).

This clonotype showed up just a few times. The V and J genes are TRBV19 and TRBJ2-5; 7 bases line up with TRBD2. The CDR3 spans 14 residues. V shed 5 bases and J 3 bases; nucleotides not matched to a gene: 6. Germline V gives CDR1 LNHDA, CDR2 SQIVND (reference sequence). CDR3 region: CASSGGGGEETQYF. The DNA for the CDR3 is TGTGCCAGTAGTGGAGGCGGGGGTGAAGAGACCCAGTACTTC. The full variable domain, its missing parts supplied by reference TRBV19 and TRBJ2-5, is DGGITQSPKYLFRKEGQNVTLSCEQNLNHDAMYWYRQDPGQGLRLIYYSQIVNDFQKGDIAEGYSVSREKKESFPLTVTSAQKNPTAFYLCASSGGGGEETQYFGPGTRLLVL.

The chain recombines TRBV27 with TRBJ2-7; D is perhaps TRBD2 (5 bases). Looked up from germline, CDR1 is MNHEY and CDR2 is SMNVEV (reference sequence). Trimming cost V 2 bases and J 0 bases, with 8 bases left between them. The CDR3 loop spans 14 amino acids. This CDR3 reads CASSLNRGSYEQYF. The DNA for the CDR3 is TGTGCCAGCAGTTTAAACCGGGGCTCCTACGAGCAGTACTTC.

This rearrangement joins TRBV13 to TRBJ1-1; D gene unclear. With 0 bases removed from V and 6 bases from J, the gap between germline ends came to 8 bases. Germline-derived CDR1 and CDR2 are PRHDT and FYEKMQ (reference sequence). The CDR3 has 13 residues. CDR3 sequence reads: CASSLGRGSEAFF. The CDR3, as DNA: TGTGCCAGCAGCTTAGGCAGAGGTTCTGAAGCTTTCTTT.

The chain couples TRBV6-5 to TRBJ2-7, with D possibly TRBD2 on 5 matching bases. V was cut by 6 bases and J by 6 bases, with 15 bases left in between. The CDR3 covers 13 residues. Germline CDR1 and CDR2: MNHEY and SVGAGI. In nucleotides, the CDR3 is TGTGCCAGCAGACCCCCCGCCGGGGTCGAGCAGTACTTC. Translation gives CASRPPAGVEQYF.

The chain links TRBV7-9 to TRBJ2-5; 9 nucleotides match TRBD1. V trimming: 5 bases; J trimming: 3 bases; junction bases outside the gene matches: 4. The germline CDR1 and CDR2 sequences are SEHNR and FQNEAQ (reference sequence). The CDR3 has 14 amino acids. The CDR3 protein is CASSPDRGEETQYF. CDR3 DNA: TGTGCCAGCAGCCCGGACAGGGGTGAAGAGACCCAGTACTTC.

The V call is TRBV4-3, the J call TRBJ1-1, with a weak D call TRBD1 (5 bases). With 5 bases removed from V and 2 bases from J, the gap between germline ends came to 9 bases. The length of the CDR3 is 13 residues. Germline V gene lookup returns CDR1 LGHNA and CDR2 YSLEER. In DNA form, the CDR3 reads TGCGCCAGCAGCGAAAGGGACAACACTGAAGCTTTCTTT. It codes for CASSERDNTEAFF.

The chain couples TRBV25-1 to TRBJ2-3, with a tentative D call TRBD1 (5 bases). V lost 2 bases and J 8 bases, leaving 14 bases between the germline ends. Germline-derived CDR1 and CDR2 are MGHDK and SYGVNS. CDR3 length: 14 amino acids. The CDR3 nucleotides read TGTGCCAGCAGTGAACCGCAGGGTCGTGCTACGCAGTATTTT. It specifies CASSEPQGRATQYF.

In its sample, this clonotype was seen a few times. The chain joins TRBV27 to TRBJ2-7; TRBD2 might be the D (7 bases). The V and J ends lost 3 bases and 0 bases respectively, with 9 bases between them. This CDR3 contains 14 residues. Germline CDR1 MNHEY, CDR2 SMNVEV (reference sequence). CDR3 DNA sequence: TGTGCCAGCAGTTTGGGGGGGCCCTCCTACGAGCAGTACTTC. Residues: CASSLGGPSYEQYF.

This clonotype has more than one count but fewer than ten. J is TRBJ2-4 and V is TRBV7-2, with 7 bases aligning to TRBD1. Per germline, CDR1 SGHTA and CDR2 FQGNSA. V was clipped by 5 bases and J by 4 bases; unmatched bases: 11. The CDR3 runs to 16 residues. The CDR3 protein is CASSNFPGTAKNIQYF. CDR3 in DNA: TGTGCCAGCAGCAATTTTCCCGGGACAGCGAAAAACATTCAGTACTTC.

This clonotype was counted ten times or more. J is TRBJ1-1 and V is TRBV6-5; D is unclear. Trimming took 2 bases from V and 11 from J, leaving 12 bases between them. Germline V gives CDR1 MNHEY, CDR2 SVGAGI. CDR3 size: 12 residues. The CDR3 nucleotides read TGTGCCAGCAGTTACCTCGGCAGCCCTGCTTTCTTT. It codes for CASSYLGSPAFF.

CDR3 region: CASSLSRGVYEQYF. The CDR3 DNA reads as TGTGCCAGCAGCTTATCTCGAGGGGTCTACGAGCAGTACTTC. This rearrangement joins TRBV7-8 to TRBJ2-7; D tentatively fits TRBD1 or TRBD2 (5 bases each). The CDR3 extends over 14 amino acids. V was clipped by 2 bases and J by 3 bases, with 11 bases between them. Germline V lookup: CDR1 SGHVS, CDR2 FQNEAQ.

This clonotype has a count of ten or more. The chain uses TRBV20-1 and TRBJ1-5; 7 bases fit TRBD1. Germline lookup yields CDR1 DFQATT and CDR2 SNEGSKA (reference sequence). CDR3 size: 14 residues. Trimming took 1 base from V and 3 from J; bases not matched to a gene: 3. The CDR3 protein is CSARGDRHNQPQHF. CDR3 nucleotides: TGCAGTGCTAGAGGGGACAGACACAATCAGCCCCAGCATTTT.

The sample holds many counts of this clonotype. This chain links TRBV7-2 with TRBJ1-2; possible D gene TRBD1, 5 bases. CDR3 length: 17 residues. V dropped 0 bases and J dropped 0 bases, with 14 bases sitting between them. Looked up from germline, CDR1 is SGHTA and CDR2 is FQGNSA. In DNA, the CDR3 is TGTGCCAGCAGCTTAGCTGGTGGGCAGGGCTCTAACTATGGCTACACCTTC. The encoded protein is CASSLAGGQGSNYGYTF.

The sample holds many counts of this clonotype. This sequence joins TRBV5-1 and TRBJ2-7; weak D call: TRBD2 (5 bases). CDR3 length: 14 amino acids. CDR1 is SGHRS, CDR2 YFSETQ, per germline. The ends were cut back, 0 bases at V and 3 bases at J, with 10 bases in the middle. The CDR3 nucleotides are TGCGCCAGCAGCTTGGGTCTTAGCGTCTACGAGCAGTACTTC. It encodes CASSLGLSVYEQYF.

The rearrangement links TRBV18 to TRBJ1-3; D might be TRBD1 (6 bases). The CDR3 spans 14 residues. Per the germline V gene, CDR1 is KGHSH and CDR2 is LQKENI. Deletions cut 5 bases from V and 4 bases from J, with 12 bases between. CDR3 residues: CASSSRTEGNTIYF. The CDR3, as DNA: TGTGCCAGCTCATCTCGGACAGAAGGAAACACCATATATTTT.

The chain joins TRBV27 to TRBJ2-7; D may be TRBD1 or TRBD2 (6 bases each). There are 11 residues in the CDR3. Looked up from germline, CDR1 is MNHEY and CDR2 is SMNVEV (reference sequence). Deletions cut 6 bases from V and 5 bases from J, with 8 bases between. The CDR3 sequence: CASRGGHEQYF. The CDR3 DNA reads TGTGCCAGCAGGGGGGGCCACGAGCAGTACTTC.

The table lists this clonotype with many counts. The junction does not match germline at one end; this may be a read error. CDR3: CASREGTDTQYF. The CDR3, as DNA: TGTGCCAGCAGAGAGGGCACCGATACGCAGTATTTT. The rearrangement uses TRBV6-2 or TRBV6-3 and TRBJ2-3; weak D call: TRBD2 (5 bases). The CDR3 covers 12 residues. The V gene's germline CDR1 is MNHEY and CDR2 SVGEGT.

This clonotype was recorded at least ten times. The gene calls are TRBV20-1 and TRBJ1-4; D is uncertain. Germline V lookup: CDR1 DFQATT, CDR2 SNEGSKA (reference sequence). The CDR3 totals 13 residues. With 2 bases removed from V and 6 bases from J, the gap between germline ends came to 10 bases. The CDR3 loop reads CSARLTGDEKLFF. The CDR3, as DNA: TGCAGTGCTAGATTAACGGGTGATGAAAAACTGTTTTTT.

This clonotype was seen more than once but under ten times. The chain couples TRBV4-3 to TRBJ2-6; D is unclear. Germline assignment: CDR1 LGHNA and CDR2 YSLEER. There are 19 residues in the CDR3. V was shortened by 1 base and J by 3 bases, with 19 bases between the two germline ends. This CDR3 is CASSQGAPGPRIGANVLTF. The CDR3 DNA is TGCGCCAGCAGCCAAGGGGCCCCCGGGCCACGGATTGGGGCCAACGTCCTGACTTTC.

The V and J genes are TRBV5-6 and TRBJ1-3; D is undetermined. Between the trimmed V and J ends, which lost 0 bases and 0 bases, there was a span of 19 bases. The V gene's germline CDR1 is SGHDT and CDR2 YYEEEE. The CDR3 covers 19 residues. The CDR3 DNA reads TGTGCCAGCAGCTTGGGACCGTCTCGTGAGGGCTACTCTGGAAACACCATATATTTT. It codes for CASSLGPSREGYSGNTIYF.

This clonotype has a handful of counts. The chain employs TRBV2 and TRBJ1-6; D possibly corresponds to TRBD1 (6 bases). The V gene lost 6 bases and the J gene lost 7 bases, with 13 bases spanning the gap. Germline CDR1 SNHLY, CDR2 FYNNEI. The CDR3 sequence is 14 residues long. CDR3 coding DNA: TGTGCCAGCAGGATGGACAGCAAAAATTCACCCCTCCACTTT. Its protein product is CASRMDSKNSPLHF.